A selection of T cell receptor beta chains follows, all from one sample in a study of blood T cell repertoires in COVID-19. Repertoires were generated with immunoSEQ multiplex PCR, while TCRdb's copy carries only in-frame clones and drops some. This repertoire shows roughly 68,000 clones, roughly 86% found once; its top ten account for approximately 29%. The sample comprised peripheral blood. These receptors were obtained from a man aged 50 to 60 with acute or convalescent COVID-19. Each CDR3 is given with its conserved first and last residue. A D gene is named only where the DNA matches it firmly. Clone size is shown for a subset of rows, as once, few, many or a class of expanded clone.

TRBV30,TRBD1,.,TRBJ2-2,TGTGCCTGGAGCCCCGGGACAGGGTATCCCGGGGAGCTGTTTTTT,CAWSPGTGYPGELFF
TRBV5-1,.,.,TRBJ1-2,TGCACCAGCAGCTTGGGGCCGGGATCGAACTATGGCTACACCTTC,CTSSLGPGSNYGYTF
TRBV5-6,TRBD2,.,TRBJ2-7,TGTGCCAGCAGCCCACCCCTGGAGCGGGGGGCCCGCGAGCAGTACTTC,CASSPPLERGAREQYF
TRBV28,TRBD1,.,TRBJ1-2,TGTGCCAGCAGTTTCGGACAGGTATCTAACTATGGCTACACCTTC,CASSFGQVSNYGYTF
TRBV19,.,.,TRBJ1-5,TGTGCCAGTAGTACCCGGGAAAATCAGCCCCAGCATTTT,CASSTRENQPQHF
TRBV5-4,TRBD1,.,TRBJ1-1,TGTGCCAGCAGCTCCGGGACAGAATCTGAAGCTTTCTTT,CASSSGTESEAFF
TRBV27,.,.,TRBJ1-6,TGTGCCAGCAGTTTAAGGGGAAGCTCCTATAATTCACCCCTCCACTTT,CASSLRGSSYNSPLHF
TRBV9,.,.,TRBJ1-1,TGTGCCAGCAGTCGAAGGGCTAGCGGGCAGGATGAAGCTTTCTTT,CASSRRASGQDEAFF
TRBV7-2,.,.,TRBJ1-5,TGTGCCAGCAGCTTAATGGGGCTTAGCAATCAGCCCCAGCATTTT,CASSLMGLSNQPQHF
TRBV28,.,once,TRBJ2-7,TGTGCCAGCAGTTTACCGACACCATCCTACGAGCAGTACTTC,CASSLPTPSYEQYF
TRBV6-5,.,.,TRBJ1-6,TGTGCCAGCAGCACAGACAGTAATTCACCCCTCCACTTT,CASSTDSNSPLHF
TRBV27,.,.,TRBJ2-1,TGTGCCAGCAAGTTATCGCAGGGGATCTACAATGAGCAGTTCTTC,CASKLSQGIYNEQFF
TRBV11-2,.,few,TRBJ2-7,TGTGCCAGCAGCTTAGAAGGGGGAAGCTACGAGCAGTACTTC,CASSLEGGSYEQYF
TRBV13,TRBD1,.,TRBJ1-1,TGTGCCAGCTCGGCGGGGACAGTGAACACTGAAGCTTTCTTT,CASSAGTVNTEAFF
TRBV7-2,.,.,TRBJ1-4,TGTGCCAGCAGCTTAAGGGGGTCAAGTGAAAAACTGTTTTTT,CASSLRGSSEKLFF
TRBV6-5,.,.,TRBJ1-5,TGTGCCAGCAGTTATAGGGGGAGCAATCAGCCCCAGCATTTT,CASSYRGSNQPQHF
TRBV19,.,.,TRBJ1-5,TGTGCCAGTAGACCATCGTGGGGGGGCAATCAGCCCCAGCATTTT,CASRPSWGGNQPQHF
TRBV14,.,few,TRBJ2-7,TGTGCCAGCAGCCAAGTCACAGGAACGCAGTACTTC,CASSQVTGTQYF
TRBV11-1,TRBD1,.,TRBJ1-5,TGTGCCAGCAGCCCTGGACAGGGGATGAACAATCAGCCCCAGCATTTT,CASSPGQGMNNQPQHF
TRBV10-3,TRBD2,.,TRBJ2-5,TGTGCCATCAGTGACTTAGCGGGGGGCCAAGAGACCCAGTACTTC,CAISDLAGGQETQYF
TRBV4-2,.,.,TRBJ2-1,TGTGCCAGCAGCCCCTCCGTCCGCAGGGAACACAATGAGCAGTTCTTC,CASSPSVRREHNEQFF
TRBV30,TRBD1,.,TRBJ2-1,TGTGCCTGGAGTAGGGGACAGGGGTTTGATGAGCAGTTCTTC,CAWSRGQGFDEQFF
TRBV28,.,.,TRBJ2-7,TGTGCCAGCAGTTTCAGGGGCGAGCAGTACTTC,CASSFRGEQYF
TRBV9,TRBD1,once,TRBJ2-3,TGTGCCAGCAGCTCGGGACAGACCACAGATACGCAGTATTTT,CASSSGQTTDTQYF
TRBV28,TRBD1,.,TRBJ1-2,TGTGCCAGCAGGCCAGGGGGCCACTATGGCTACACCTTC,CASRPGGHYGYTF
TRBV18,.,.,TRBJ1-4,TGTGCCAGCTCGGGGTCCCACAGGGATAATGAAAAACTGTTTTTT,CASSGSHRDNEKLFF
TRBV4-1,TRBD1,.,TRBJ2-7,TGCGCCAGCAGCCAACTTATGACCTGCCGGGACAGCAACTTC,CASSQLMTCRDSNF